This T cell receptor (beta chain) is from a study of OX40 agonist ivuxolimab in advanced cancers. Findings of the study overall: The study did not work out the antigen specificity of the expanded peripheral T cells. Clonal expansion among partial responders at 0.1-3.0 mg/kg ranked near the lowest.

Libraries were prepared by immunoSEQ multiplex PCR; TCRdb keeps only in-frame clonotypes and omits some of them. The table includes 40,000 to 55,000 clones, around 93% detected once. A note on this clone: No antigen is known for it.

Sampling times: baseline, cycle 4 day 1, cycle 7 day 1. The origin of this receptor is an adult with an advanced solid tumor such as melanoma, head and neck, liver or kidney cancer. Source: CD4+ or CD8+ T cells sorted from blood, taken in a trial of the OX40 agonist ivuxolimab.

The CDR3 here is CASSPGGLNSYNEQFF. DNA for the CDR3: TGTGCCAGCAGCCCCGGCGGACTGAACTCCTACAATGAGCAGTTCTTC. The rearrangement uses TRBV11-2 and TRBJ2-1; possibly TRBD2 for D (5 bases). Germline loops: CDR1 SGHAT, CDR2 FQNNGV. V was shortened by 5 bases and J by 0 bases, with 14 bases between the two germline ends. There are 16 residues in the CDR3.